This T cell receptor beta chain came from a study of cytotoxic CD8 clonotypes in ibrutinib-treated CLL. General study results and limits: Under treatment, the uncommon public clonotypes either contracted or remained stable. Sustained-remission patients were sampled at one set of times and progressing patients at different ones.

Produced via immunoSEQ multiplex PCR; TCRdb's table is partial and in-frame only. The sample has tens of thousands of clones, approximately 45% seen once. As regards this clone: Its cognate antigen is unknown.

The sequence was obtained from a human donor with chronic lymphocytic leukemia. Here the sequenced sample was PBMCs, taken before ibrutinib treatment.

The CDR3 DNA follows: TGTGCCAGCAGCGTATACCCAGATACGCAGTATTTT. Its translation: CASSVYPDTQYF. This chain links TRBV9 with TRBJ2-3, with D unclear. V lost 1 base to trimming and J lost 4 bases, with 4 bases between them. Germline loops: CDR1 SGDLS, CDR2 YYNGEE. The CDR3 spans 12 residues.